Included here is one TCR beta chain sequence, with context. The antigen it binds to is not known. No base quality values were provided; no much bigger clone lies one nucleotide off. This record comes from a study of identical twins (TCRdb year 2016). With respect to the entire study: The study deep-sequenced TCR alpha and beta repertoires from monozygotic twins, unrelated adults of various ages and cord blood to test whether fetal clonotypes persist. Replicate twin experiments were performed at different times using different library preparation protocols to rule out contamination.

Only healthy Caucasian donors were included. Miltenyi CD45RO+ enrichment and human naive T-cell isolation kits were used to isolate memory (CD45RO+) and naive T cells from PBMC. Results the study describes overall, beyond this receptor: Recombination models systematically underestimated out-of-frame TCR alpha sharing in monozygotic twins but agreed with sharing between unrelated individuals. Zero-insertion analyses could be partly confounded by invariant T cells such as MAIT and iNKT, although diverse VJ usage argued against such confounding for most clonotypes. Abundant cord blood beta clonotypes carried fewer insertions; young adult naive repertoires showed a weaker similar trend, while memory repertoires showed none. Compared with coincidental sharing between unrelated individuals, out-of-frame TCR alpha sequences shared between twins showed an excess of sequences with low generation probability. Conclusions relied on cross-sectional statistical analysis, since the same donors could not be followed over many years. A weaker excess of twin sharing was found in beta out-of-frame sequences because the signal-to-noise ratio was lowered by fewer shared sequences.

The CDR3 starts with the cysteine, ends with the phenylalanine, and has 15 residues. Here the CDR3 DNA is all that survives: 45 bases in frame from base 1. The V and J ends are trimmed by 0 bases and 4 bases, leaving 13 bases between them. The germline V gene (reference sequence) specifies LGHDT as CDR1 and YNNKEL as CDR2. The library relied on 5' RACE. This sample was sequenced with an Illumina HiSeq 2000. Template switching introduced a universal primer binding site; the final cDNA contained a unique molecular identifier, enabling accurate counting of TCR cDNA molecules. Specific primers in the conserved constant-segment region were used to synthesize first-strand cDNA for the TCR alpha and beta chains. To control for contamination, every cDNA library carried two barcodes: a SMART-Mk sample barcode plus Illumina barcodes. Two successive PCR steps introduced TruSeq adapter sequences along with Illumina sample barcodes. Sequencing of the TCR alpha and beta cDNA libraries was done on the Illumina HiSeq platform using custom primers. Concerning the study's data processing: MiGEC was used to process raw reads and extract unique molecular identifiers, and MiXCR was used to find CDR3 positions. Recombination models were inferred per individual with the repgenHMM and IGoR tools using an EM algorithm. Shared clonotypes were analyzed with the tcR package in R, and sharing was normalized by the product of cloneset sizes. Out-of-frame nonproductive sequences were analyzed to study raw recombination free of thymic and clonal selection effects. The raw public data were reprocessed by TCRdb itself: fastp quality trimming at Q25, MiXCR clonotype calling, in-frame beta chains only. Each CDR3 protein gets just one entry, which takes the most common genes and DNA from the rows behind it. TCRdb, rather than the study authors, made the V and J calls. In all, the sample holds about 240,000 distinct CDR3 sequences, and about 10% of those were seen once. The ten largest clones add up to 10% of the sample.

The sequence links TRBV3-1 to TRBJ2-7; the D gene is perhaps TRBD1, on 5 matching bases. The source of this sequence is a man between 50 and 59 years old in good health. The sequenced sample consisted of memory T cells sorted from blood. The intended sense of this specimen's cell subset or site label: CD45RO+ enriched T cells. The CDR3 protein: CASSQDGARVYEQYF. The DNA sequence is given as TGTGCCAGCAGCCAAGATGGAGCCAGGGTATACGAGCAGTACTTC.